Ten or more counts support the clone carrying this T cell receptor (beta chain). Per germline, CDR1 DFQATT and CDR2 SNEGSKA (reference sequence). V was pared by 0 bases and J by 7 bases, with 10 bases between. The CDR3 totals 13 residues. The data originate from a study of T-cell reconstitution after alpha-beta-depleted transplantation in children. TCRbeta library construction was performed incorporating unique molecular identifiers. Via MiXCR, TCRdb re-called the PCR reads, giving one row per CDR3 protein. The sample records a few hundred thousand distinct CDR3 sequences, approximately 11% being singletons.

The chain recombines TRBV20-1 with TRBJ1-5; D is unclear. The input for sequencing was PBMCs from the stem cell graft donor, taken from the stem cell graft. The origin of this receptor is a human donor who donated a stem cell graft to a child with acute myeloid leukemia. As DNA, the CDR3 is TGCAGTGCTAGAGATAAAGGGTGGCAGCCCCAGCATTTT. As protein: CSARDKGWQPQHF.